Listed below are T cell receptor beta chains from one sample, sequenced in a study of naive and memory T cell subsets. TCRdb recomputed calls from the UMI-ligation and nested PCR reads with MiXCR, one row per CDR3 protein. This table holds over 75,000 distinct CDR3 sequences, around 12% found once. The sequenced sample consisted of central memory CD4+ T cells from blood. These receptors were obtained from a human donor in good health. Both conserved end residues are part of each CDR3. A D gene is named only where the DNA matches it firmly. Size is stated for part of the rows, as once, few or many counts, or as a class when the clone is expanded.

j_call d_call v_call clone_size cdr3_nt cdr3_aa
TRBJ1-2 . TRBV4-3 many TGCGCCAGCAGCCAAGATCAGAACCCGCGCTATGGCTACACCTTC CASSQDQNPRYGYTF
TRBJ1-1 . TRBV20-1 . TGCAGTGCTGGCGGACGTGGGGCTGAAGCTTTCTTT CSAGGRGAEAFF
TRBJ1-4 . TRBV6-6 many TGTGCCAGCAGTTACTCGGGGGCGCCCAATGAAAAACTGTTTTTT CASSYSGAPNEKLFF
TRBJ2-7 TRBD2 TRBV7-2 few TGTGCCAGCAGCTCTAGGGGGACTAGCGGACGCTACGAGCAGTACTTC CASSSRGTSGRYEQYF
TRBJ1-4 . TRBV7-9 few TGTGCCAGCAGCTTTGGGACGGCAAATAATGAAAAACTGTTTTTT CASSFGTANNEKLFF
TRBJ2-3 . TRBV5-1 many TGCGCCAGCAGCGGGGCCGATTTGGATACGCAGTATTTT CASSGADLDTQYF
TRBJ1-4 . TRBV9 few TGTGCCAGCAGCGTACATGGGCAGACTAATGAAAAACTGTTTTTT CASSVHGQTNEKLFF
TRBJ2-7 TRBD1 TRBV28 many TGTGCCAGCAGTCCGGGACAGAAGTACGAGCAGTACTTC CASSPGQKYEQYF
TRBJ2-7 TRBD2 TRBV15 many TGTGCCACCAGCAGAGATCGGGGCGGGGGGCCCTACGAGCAGTACTTC CATSRDRGGGPYEQYF
TRBJ2-2 . TRBV12-3/TRBV12-4 . TGTGCCAGCAGCTTCAAGGGGGCCGGGGAGCTGTTTTTT CASSFKGAGELFF
TRBJ2-5 . TRBV10-3 few TGTGCCATCAGCGTAGGGACGGGAACTCAAGAGACCCAGTACTTC CAISVGTGTQETQYF
TRBJ2-7 . TRBV20-1 . TGCAGTGCCGAAGGGCGGAACTACGAGCAGTACTTC CSAEGRNYEQYF
TRBJ2-4 TRBD1 TRBV20-1 . TGCAGTGCTAGACTACTACAGGGGTCCAAAAACATTCAGTACTTC CSARLLQGSKNIQYF
TRBJ1-6 TRBD1 TRBV20-1 . TGCAGTGCTAGAGACGACAGGGCGTTTTTCTCACCCCTCCACTTT CSARDDRAFFSPLHF
TRBJ2-1 TRBD2 TRBV20-1 . TGCAGTGCTAGATCCCTAGCGGAAAACAATGAGCAGTTCTTC CSARSLAENNEQFF
TRBJ2-1 . TRBV20-1 . TGCAGTGCTAGACTTAGGTCGGACAGCCTTCGGATTAGCTCCTACAATGAGCAGTTCTTC CSARLRSDSLRISSYNEQFF
TRBJ2-3 . TRBV4-1 . TGCGCCAGCAGCAAAGGAAACGGAGACACAGATACGCAGTATTTT CASSKGNGDTDTQYF
TRBJ2-3 . TRBV20-1 many TGCAGTGCGAACTCAGACAGCGACATCACAGATACGCAGTATTTT CSANSDSDITDTQYF
TRBJ2-7 TRBD2 TRBV29-1 . TGCAGCGTAATGATCACGACTAGCGGAGCACCCCTGAGGCGCTACGAGCAGTACTTC CSVMITTSGAPLRRYEQYF
TRBJ2-2 TRBD1 TRBV24-1 . TGTGCCACCAGTGATCCTAGGGACAGGGGCGGAAGGACCGGGGAGCTGTTTTTT CATSDPRDRGGRTGELFF
TRBJ2-3 TRBD2 TRBV5-5 few TGTGCCAGCAGCTTGTCTCCGGGACTAGACACAGATACGCAGTATTTT CASSLSPGLDTDTQYF
TRBJ1-4 . TRBV4-3 many TGCGCCAGCAGCCAGCTAGCCGGGCGAGATGAAAAACTGTTTTTT CASSQLAGRDEKLFF
TRBJ1-2 . TRBV20-1 many TGCAGTGCTAGGGTCGGTGAGGGGACAAGCTATGGCTACACCTTC CSARVGEGTSYGYTF
TRBJ1-1 TRBD1 TRBV7-9 . TGTGCCAGCAGCTACTGGACAGGGAAGGTTGTTGAAGCTTTCTTT CASSYWTGKVVEAFF
TRBJ2-7 TRBD2 TRBV29-1 . TGCAGCGTCGACGGACTAGCGGGAGTCTCCTACGAGCAGTACTTC CSVDGLAGVSYEQYF
TRBJ2-1 TRBD2 TRBV7-2 few TGTGCCAGCAGCTCTAGCGGGAGACGGGCCTACAATGAGCAGTTCTTC CASSSSGRRAYNEQFF
TRBJ1-6 . TRBV2 . TGTGCCAGCAGTGAGGAGGGCCAAAATTCACCCCTCCACTTT CASSEEGQNSPLHF
TRBJ2-5 . TRBV20-1 . TGCAGAGCTAGCCGGGACTGGGGGGAGACCCAGTACTTC CRASRDWGETQYF
TRBJ2-7 TRBD1 TRBV29-1 . TGCAGCGCTATCCGGGACAGGAGCTCCTACGAGCAGTACTTC CSAIRDRSSYEQYF
TRBJ2-1 TRBD2 TRBV12-3/TRBV12-4 few TGTGCCAGCAGACCCACCGGGACTAGCGGGAAGGAGCAGTTCTTC CASRPTGTSGKEQFF
TRBJ2-3 . TRBV4-1 many TGCGCCAGCAGCCACAAACCGAACGTTGGGAGGAGCACAGATACGCAGTATTTT CASSHKPNVGRSTDTQYF
TRBJ1-2 . TRBV12-3/TRBV12-4 few TGTGCCAGCATCGCGCGGGGCGGGAATGGCTACACCTTC CASIARGGNGYTF
TRBJ2-7 . TRBV12-3/TRBV12-4 . TGTGCCAGCAGTTTGCAGGGGCACGAGGGGGAGCAGTACTTC CASSLQGHEGEQYF
TRBJ2-7 TRBD2 TRBV7-2 few TGTGCCAGCAGTTCTAGTCGCGGGAGTCGCGAGCAGTACTTC CASSSSRGSREQYF
TRBJ2-7 . TRBV7-9 . TGTGCCAGCAGCTTAGGGCTAGGCGAGCAGTACTTC CASSLGLGEQYF
TRBJ2-7 . TRBV11-2 many TGTGCCAGCAGCTTAGATGGAGGCGGAACCTACGAGCAGTACTTC CASSLDGGGTYEQYF
TRBJ2-6 . TRBV7-2 many TGTGCCAGCAGCTTAGGAGGGGAATCCTCTGGGGCCAACGTCCTGACTTTC CASSLGGESSGANVLTF
TRBJ1-4 . TRBV29-1 few TGCAGCGTTGAGAGCTCCGGGGGTGAAAAACTGTTTTTT CSVESSGGEKLFF
TRBJ2-3 . TRBV7-2 few TGTGCCAGCAGCTTATGGGCAGATACGCAGTATTTT CASSLWADTQYF
TRBJ2-3 . TRBV6-2/TRBV6-3 . TGTGCCAGCAGCTTCGGACTCCTGGGCACGCAGTATTTT CASSFGLLGTQYF
TRBJ1-1 . TRBV24-1 . TGTGCCACCAGAGAATGGGGTTTGAACACTGAAGCTTTCTTT CATREWGLNTEAFF
TRBJ2-1 . TRBV7-9 few TGTGCCAGCAGCTTAGCTGGGAAACTAGCTTCGTACAATGAGCAGTTCTTC CASSLAGKLASYNEQFF
TRBJ1-6 . TRBV20-1 . TGCAGTGCCACCGGCAGCTCCTATAATTCACCCCTCCACTTT CSATGSSYNSPLHF
TRBJ2-7 . TRBV28 . TGTGCCAGCAGTTCCCGGGAAGGCTTCACCTACGAGCAGTACTTC CASSSREGFTYEQYF
TRBJ2-1 . TRBV11-3 many TGTGCCAGCAGCTTAGGGCCGGAGCGGGAGCAGTTCTTC CASSLGPEREQFF
TRBJ1-1 . TRBV11-2 . TGTGCCAGCAGCCAACCTTCGTGGGGTCCCGGATCCGGGTCCACGGGCGGAGCTTTCTTT CASSQPSWGPGSGSTGGAFF